The source of this T cell receptor beta chain is a study of T cell repertoires in cytomegalovirus infection. The wider study: Through public TCR beta signatures, both CMV infection and matching HLA type were indicated.

Germline V lookup: CDR1 SGHTA, CDR2 FQGNSA. The junction had 3 bases not matched to a gene; V was cut back by 3 bases and J by 5 bases. The CDR3 consists of 14 residues. TCRdb re-called the reads with MiXCR, one entry per CDR3 protein. The sample contains 750,000 to 950,000 distinct CDR3 sequences, approximately 32% of which appear only once. This clonotype has ten or more counts. No antigen is known for it. The sample in question was cultured CD8+ T cells from PBMCs, obtained from culture after CMV antigen stimulation. This chain uses TRBV7-2 with TRBJ2-5; the match to TRBD2 covers 10 bases. This sequence originates from a human donor in good health (CMV status not recorded). Some clones in this sample may be carry-over from other donors' samples. For the CDR3, the DNA is TGTGCCAGCAGCTTTGGACTAGCGGATGAGACCCAGTACTTC. It specifies CASSFGLADETQYF.